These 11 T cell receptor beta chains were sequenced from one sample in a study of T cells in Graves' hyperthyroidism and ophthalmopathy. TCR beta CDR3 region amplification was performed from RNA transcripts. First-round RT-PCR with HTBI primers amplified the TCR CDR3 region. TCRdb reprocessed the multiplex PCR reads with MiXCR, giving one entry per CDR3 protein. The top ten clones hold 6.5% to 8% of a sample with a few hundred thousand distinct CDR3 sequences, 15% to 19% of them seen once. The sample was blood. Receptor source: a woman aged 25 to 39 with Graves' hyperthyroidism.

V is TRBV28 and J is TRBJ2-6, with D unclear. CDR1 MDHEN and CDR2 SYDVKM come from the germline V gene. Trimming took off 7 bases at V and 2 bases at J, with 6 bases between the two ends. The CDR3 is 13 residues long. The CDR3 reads CASMGPGANVLTF. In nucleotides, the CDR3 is TGTGCCAGCATGGGTCCTGGGGCCAACGTCCTGACTTTC.

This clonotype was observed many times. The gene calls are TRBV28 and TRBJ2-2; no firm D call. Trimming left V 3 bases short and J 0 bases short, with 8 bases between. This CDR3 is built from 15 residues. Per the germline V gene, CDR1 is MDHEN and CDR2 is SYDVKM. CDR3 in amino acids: CASSLRRSNTGELFF. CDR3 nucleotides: TGTGCCAGCAGTTTGAGGCGTTCGAACACCGGGGAGCTGTTTTTT. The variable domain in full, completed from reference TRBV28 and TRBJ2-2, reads DVKVTQSSRYLVKRTGEKVFLECVQDMDHENMFWYRQDPGLGLRLIYFSYDVKMKEKGDIPEGYSVSREKKERFSLILESASTNQTSMYLCASSLRRSNTGELFFGEGSRLTVL.

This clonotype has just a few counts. CDR3 sequence reads: CASGTGVYNEQFF. The CDR3 DNA sequence: TGTGCTAGTGGGACCGGGGTATACAATGAGCAGTTCTTC. V usage is TRBV12-5 and J usage is TRBJ2-1; tentative D call: TRBD2 (5 bases). V shed 6 bases and J shed 4 bases, with 10 bases lying between them. Germline values: CDR1 LGHNT, CDR2 FRNRAP. The CDR3 contains 13 residues.

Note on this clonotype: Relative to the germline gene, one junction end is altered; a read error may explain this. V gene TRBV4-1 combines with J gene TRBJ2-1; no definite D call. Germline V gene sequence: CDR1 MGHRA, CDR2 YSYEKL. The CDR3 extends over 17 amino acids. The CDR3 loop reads CASSQALAESSYNEQFF. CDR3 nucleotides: TGTGCCAGCAGCCAAGCATTAGCCGAGAGCTCCTACAATGAGCAGTTCTTC.

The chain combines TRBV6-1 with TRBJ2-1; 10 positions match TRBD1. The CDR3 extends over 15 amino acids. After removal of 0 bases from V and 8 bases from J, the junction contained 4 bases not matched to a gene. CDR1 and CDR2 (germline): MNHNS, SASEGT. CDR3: CASSEAGTGAYEQFF. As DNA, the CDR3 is TGTGCCAGCAGTGAAGCCGGGACAGGGGCCTATGAGCAGTTCTTC.

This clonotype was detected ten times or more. The CDR3 is CASSQVDEQFF. CDR3 coding DNA: TGTGCCAGCAGCCAGGTGGATGAGCAGTTCTTC. The chain is built from TRBV3-1 and TRBJ2-1; no clear D. Germline values: CDR1 LGHDT, CDR2 YNNKEL (reference sequence). The CDR3 runs to 11 residues. Trimming removed 3 bases from V and 8 bases from J, with 5 bases in between.

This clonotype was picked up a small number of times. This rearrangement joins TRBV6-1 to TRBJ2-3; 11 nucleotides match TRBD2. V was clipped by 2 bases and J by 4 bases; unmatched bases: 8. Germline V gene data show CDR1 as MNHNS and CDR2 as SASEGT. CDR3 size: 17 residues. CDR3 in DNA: TGTGCCAGCAGTGAAAATGGGGCACTAGCGGGAGCAGATACGCAGTATTTT. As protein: CASSENGALAGADTQYF.

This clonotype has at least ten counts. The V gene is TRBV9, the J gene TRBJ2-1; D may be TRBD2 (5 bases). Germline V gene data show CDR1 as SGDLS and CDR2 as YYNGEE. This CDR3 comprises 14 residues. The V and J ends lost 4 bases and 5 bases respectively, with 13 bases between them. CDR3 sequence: CASSPTLGNNEQFF. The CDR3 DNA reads TGTGCCAGCAGCCCCACACTAGGCAACAATGAGCAGTTCTTC.

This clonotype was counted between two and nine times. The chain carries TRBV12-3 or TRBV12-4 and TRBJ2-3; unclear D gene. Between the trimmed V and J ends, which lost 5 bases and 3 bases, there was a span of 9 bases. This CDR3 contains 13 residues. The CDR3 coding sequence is TGTGCCAGCAGTCAACAACCGACAGATACGCAGTATTTT. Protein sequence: CASSQQPTDTQYF.

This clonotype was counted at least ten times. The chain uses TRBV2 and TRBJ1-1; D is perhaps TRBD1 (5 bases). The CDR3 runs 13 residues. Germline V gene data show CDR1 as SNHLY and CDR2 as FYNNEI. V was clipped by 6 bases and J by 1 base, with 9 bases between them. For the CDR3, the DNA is TGTGCCAGCAGCCAGGACAAGAACACTGAAGCTTTCTTT. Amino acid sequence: CASSQDKNTEAFF. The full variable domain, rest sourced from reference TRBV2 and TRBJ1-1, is EPEVTQTPSHQVTQMGQEVILRCVPISNHLYFYWYRQILGQKVEFLVSFYNNEISEKSEIFDDQFSVERPDGSNFTLKIRSTKLEDSAMYFCASSQDKNTEAFFGQGTRLTVV.

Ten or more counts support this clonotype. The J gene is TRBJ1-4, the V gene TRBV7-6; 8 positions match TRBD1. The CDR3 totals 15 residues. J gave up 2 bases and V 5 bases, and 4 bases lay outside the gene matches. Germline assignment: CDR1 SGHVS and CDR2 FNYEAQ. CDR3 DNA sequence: TGTGCCAGCAGCATTCACAGGGGGACTAATGAAAAACTGTTTTTT. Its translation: CASSIHRGTNEKLFF. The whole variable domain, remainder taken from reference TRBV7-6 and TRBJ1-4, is GAGVSQSPRYKVTKRGQDVALRCDPISGHVSLYWYRQALGQGPEFLTYFNYEAQQDKSGLPNDRFSAERPEGSISTLTIQRTEQRDSAMYRCASSIHRGTNEKLFFGSGTQLSVL.